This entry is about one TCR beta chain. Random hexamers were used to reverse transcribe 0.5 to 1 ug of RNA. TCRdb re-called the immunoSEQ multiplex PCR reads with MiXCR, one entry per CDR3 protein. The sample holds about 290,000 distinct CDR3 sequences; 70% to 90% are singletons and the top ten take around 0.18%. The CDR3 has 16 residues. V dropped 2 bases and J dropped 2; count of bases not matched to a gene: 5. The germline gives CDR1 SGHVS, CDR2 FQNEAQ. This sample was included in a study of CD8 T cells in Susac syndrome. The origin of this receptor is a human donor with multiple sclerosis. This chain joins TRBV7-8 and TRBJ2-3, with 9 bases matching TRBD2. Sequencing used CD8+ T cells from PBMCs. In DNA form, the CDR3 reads TGTGCCAGCAGCTTATGGGCGGGGGGGAACACAGATACGCAGTATTTT. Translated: CASSLWAGGNTDTQYF.